This section outlines one T cell receptor beta chain sequence together with its context. The entry originates in a study of radiotherapy plus CTLA-4 blockade in lung cancer. Study at large: Patients showed objective responses in 15% to 20% of cases, and disease control was achieved by approximately 31%.

V lost 3 bases to trimming and J lost 2 bases, with 12 bases between them. There are 15 residues in the CDR3. The germline gives CDR1 MNHNS, CDR2 SASEGT. Produced via immunoSEQ multiplex PCR; TCRdb's table is partial and in-frame only. Of more than 100,000 clones listed, over 80% are singletons. The chain employs TRBV6-1 and TRBJ2-3; the D is unclear. This material consisted of peripheral blood, taken from a patient treated with radiotherapy plus ipilimumab. This receptor was obtained from a human donor with non-small cell lung cancer that progressed on radiotherapy plus ipilimumab. The chain's CDR3 is CASSDSSLITDTQYF. The CDR3 coding sequence is TGTGCCAGCAGTGACAGTTCGTTGATCACAGATACGCAGTATTTT.